The rows below give T cell receptor beta chains drawn from one sample of a study of radiation and T cells in renal cell carcinoma. The assay was immunoSEQ multiplex PCR, and TCRdb's table has in-frame clones only and misses some. The data hold about 140,000 clones, with approximately 87% observed a single time. This material consisted of blood, taken from a patient whose treatment included radiotherapy and nephrectomy. The receptor source for this set is a woman between 50 and 59 years old with renal cell carcinoma. CDR3s include the opening cysteine and the closing phenylalanine or tryptophan. The D gene is left open where the match is weak. The size of a clone is reported for some rows only, either as once, few or many, or as a class for expanded clones.

j_call v_call d_call clone_size cdr3_nt cdr3_aa
TRBJ1-2 TRBV2 . once TGTGCCAGCAGTGAATACGGGGTAGTGACCGGAAACTATGGCTACACCTTC CASSEYGVVTGNYGYTF
TRBJ1-5 TRBV10-3 . . TGTGCCATCAGACAGGACCCCAATCAGCCCCAGCATTTT CAIRQDPNQPQHF
TRBJ1-1 TRBV7-2 . once TGTGCCAGCAGCTTAGAGGTGAACACTGAAGCTTTCTTT CASSLEVNTEAFF
TRBJ2-5 TRBV2 . . TGTGCCAGCAGTGAATTCCCGGGGGAGACCCAGTACTTC CASSEFPGETQYF
TRBJ1-5 TRBV7-7 . . TGTGCCAGCAGCTTAGAACGGGGCAGTTATAGCAATCAGCCCCAGCATTTT CASSLERGSYSNQPQHF
TRBJ2-1 TRBV10-3 . . TGTGCCATCAGTGACCGCACCGTACGGGGCGGCTCCTACAATGAGCAGTTCTTC CAISDRTVRGGSYNEQFF
TRBJ1-5 TRBV25-1 . . TGTGCCAGCAGTGAATCCGGGATTCTGGATCAGCCCCAGCATTTT CASSESGILDQPQHF
TRBJ2-2 TRBV4-2 TRBD2 once TGTGCCAGCAGCCAAGGGGGCGGGAGGTCCGGGGAGCTGTTTTTT CASSQGGGRSGELFF
TRBJ2-2 TRBV7-2 TRBD1 . TGTGCCAGCAGCCCCGACAGGGCTGTCAGCACCGGGGAGCTGTTTTTT CASSPDRAVSTGELFF
TRBJ1-5 TRBV2 TRBD1 once TGTGCCAGCAGACAGGGGGCTCCGGAGCCCCAGCATTTT CASRQGAPEPQHF
TRBJ2-2 TRBV4-3 . . TGCGCCAGCAGCCAAGGGACAAGGAACACCGGGGAGCTGTTTTTT CASSQGTRNTGELFF
TRBJ2-7 TRBV16 TRBD2 once TGTGCCAGCAGCCAATTTACACTAGCGGGAGTTCACGAGCAGTACTTC CASSQFTLAGVHEQYF
TRBJ1-1 TRBV6-5 . . TGTGCCAGCAGTGAGGGGGTCGAAAACACTGAAGCTTTCTTT CASSEGVENTEAFF
TRBJ2-7 TRBV28 . . TGTGCCAGCAGTTTAACTCGGTACGAGCAGTACTTC CASSLTRYEQYF
TRBJ1-5 TRBV29-1 . . TGCAGCGCCAAGACCCATAGCAATCAGCCCCAGCATTTT CSAKTHSNQPQHF
TRBJ2-2 TRBV5-6 . . TGTGCCAGCAGCTCGGGACAGAACACCGGGGAGCTGTTTTTT CASSSGQNTGELFF
TRBJ2-1 TRBV19 . . TGTGCCAGTAGACACCGGGACTCCGACAATGAGCAGTTCTTC CASRHRDSDNEQFF
TRBJ2-1 TRBV12-5 TRBD2 . TGTGCTAGTGGTTTGGGAGCTGGGACTAGCGGGAGTCTTAAGGGGCCTTACAATGAGCAGTTCTTC CASGLGAGTSGSLKGPYNEQFF
TRBJ2-7 TRBV5-4 TRBD1 . TGTGCCAGCAGCTTGCATCCGGGACAGGCCTACGAGCAGTACTTC CASSLHPGQAYEQYF
TRBJ1-2 TRBV5-1 . few TGCGCCAGCAGCTTTTACAGTAATGGCTACACCTTC CASSFYSNGYTF
TRBJ2-1 TRBV30 . . TGTGCCTGGAGTGGTACGGGGTTCTACAATGAGCAGTTCTTC CAWSGTGFYNEQFF
TRBJ2-7 TRBV18 . . TGTGCCAGCTCACCACCTCCCTCGGACGCGGGTTCTGGGAAGCAGTACTTC CASSPPPSDAGSGKQYF
TRBJ1-2 TRBV6-6 . . TGTGCCAGCACCACGGGGGGGGTCTATGGCTACACCTTC CASTTGGVYGYTF
TRBJ2-7 TRBV5-1 TRBD2 once TGCGCCAGCAGCTGGGGACTAGCGGGAGGCGCAAGCTCCTACGAGCAGTACTTC CASSWGLAGGASSYEQYF
TRBJ1-5 TRBV5-3 . once TGTGCCAGAAGCTTGTGTCAGGGCGTGCAGCCCCAGCATTTT CARSLCQGVQPQHF
TRBJ2-7 TRBV29-1 . . TGCAGCGTTGCAGTTAACGAGCAGTACTTC CSVAVNEQYF